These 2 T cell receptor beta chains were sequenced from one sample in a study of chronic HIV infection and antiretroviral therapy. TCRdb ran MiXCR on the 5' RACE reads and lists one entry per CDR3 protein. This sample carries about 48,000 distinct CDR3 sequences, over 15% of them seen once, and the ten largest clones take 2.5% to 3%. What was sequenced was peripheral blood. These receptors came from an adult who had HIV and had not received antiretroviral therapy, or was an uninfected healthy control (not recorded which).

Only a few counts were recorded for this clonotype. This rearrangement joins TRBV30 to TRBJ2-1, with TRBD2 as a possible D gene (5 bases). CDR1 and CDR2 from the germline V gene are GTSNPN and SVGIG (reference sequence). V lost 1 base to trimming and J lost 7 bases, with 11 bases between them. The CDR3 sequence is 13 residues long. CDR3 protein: CAWSGLAGNEQFF. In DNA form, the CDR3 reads TGTGCCTGGAGTGGCCTAGCTGGGAATGAGCAGTTCTTC.

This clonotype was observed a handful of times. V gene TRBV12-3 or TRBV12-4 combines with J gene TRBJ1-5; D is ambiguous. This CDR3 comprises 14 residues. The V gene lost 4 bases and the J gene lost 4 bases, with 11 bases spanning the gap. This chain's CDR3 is CASSSDGKNQPQHF. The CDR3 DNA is TGTGCCAGCAGTTCGGACGGAAAAAATCAGCCCCAGCATTTT.